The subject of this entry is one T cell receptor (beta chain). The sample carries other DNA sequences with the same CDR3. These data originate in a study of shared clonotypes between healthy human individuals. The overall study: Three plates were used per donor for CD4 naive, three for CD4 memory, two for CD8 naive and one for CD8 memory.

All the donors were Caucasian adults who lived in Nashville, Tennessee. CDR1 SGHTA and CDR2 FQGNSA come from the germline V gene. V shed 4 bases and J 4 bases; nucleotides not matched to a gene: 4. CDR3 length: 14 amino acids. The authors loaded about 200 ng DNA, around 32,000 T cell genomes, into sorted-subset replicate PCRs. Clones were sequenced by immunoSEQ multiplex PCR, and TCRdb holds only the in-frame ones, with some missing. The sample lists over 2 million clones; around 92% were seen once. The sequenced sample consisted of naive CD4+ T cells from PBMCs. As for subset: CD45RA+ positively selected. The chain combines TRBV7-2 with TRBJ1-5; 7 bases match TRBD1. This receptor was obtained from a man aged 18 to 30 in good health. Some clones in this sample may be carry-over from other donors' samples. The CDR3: CASSSRQGNQPQHF. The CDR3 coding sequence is TGTGCCAGCAGCTCTAGACAGGGTAATCAGCCCCAGCATTTT.